This TCR beta chain was recovered during a study of blood T cell repertoires in COVID-19. For the study at large: The study drew acute and convalescent COVID-19 samples from the United States, Italy and Spain. From T cells, B-cell-depleted T cells, or PBMCs came the material, which was cDNA or gDNA.

The CDR3 sequence is 14 residues long. V dropped 3 bases and J dropped 5 bases, with 10 bases sitting between them. Germline V gene sequence: CDR1 KGHDR, CDR2 SFDVKD. In the original workflow: Reference gene primer amplification in the assay estimated nucleated cell counts. Profiling relied on immunoSEQ multiplex PCR, and the TCRdb table lists in-frame clones only, not all of them. The D gene and trimming were derived from the DNA, and the V and J assignments and clone size from that table. The repertoire consists of approximately 270,000 clones, with roughly 85% occurring once and the leading ten covering 11%.

The sample comprised peripheral blood. The chain links TRBV24-1 to TRBJ1-5; no firm D call. The source is a woman aged 70-85 years with acute or convalescent COVID-19. The CDR3 region is CATSDGVKDQPQHF. CDR3 bases: TGTGCCACCAGTGATGGAGTAAAGGATCAGCCCCAGCATTTT.